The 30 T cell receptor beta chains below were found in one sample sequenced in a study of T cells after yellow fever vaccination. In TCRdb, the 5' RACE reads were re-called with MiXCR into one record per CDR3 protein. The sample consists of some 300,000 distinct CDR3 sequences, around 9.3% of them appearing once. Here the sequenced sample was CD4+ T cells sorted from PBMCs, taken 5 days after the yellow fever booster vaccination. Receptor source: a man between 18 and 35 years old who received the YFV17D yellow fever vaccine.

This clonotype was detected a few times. As DNA, the CDR3 is TGTGCCAGCAGCCAAGGGGCGACAGAAGAGACCCAGTACTTC. It specifies CASSQGATEETQYF. The rearrangement joins TRBV3-2 to TRBJ2-5; the table's D call TRBD1 went unverified against the DNA. TRBV3-2 is designated a pseudogene. The length of the CDR3 is 14 residues.

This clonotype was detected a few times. The CDR3 is CASSDTGIGSPLHF. CDR3 DNA sequence: TGTGCCAGCAGTGATACCGGGATTGGTTCACCCCTCCACTTT. V usage is TRBV25-1 and J usage is TRBJ1-6; D ambiguous. The CDR3 contains 14 residues. From germline, CDR1 is MGHDK and CDR2 SYGVNS. Trimming stripped 3 bases from V and 9 bases from J, with 12 bases between.

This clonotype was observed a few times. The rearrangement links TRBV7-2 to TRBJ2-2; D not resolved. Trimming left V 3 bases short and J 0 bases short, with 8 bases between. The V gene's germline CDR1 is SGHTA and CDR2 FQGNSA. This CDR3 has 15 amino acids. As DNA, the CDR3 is TGTGCCAGCAGCTTTTTTCGGGCGAACACCGGGGAGCTGTTTTTT. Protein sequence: CASSFFRANTGELFF.

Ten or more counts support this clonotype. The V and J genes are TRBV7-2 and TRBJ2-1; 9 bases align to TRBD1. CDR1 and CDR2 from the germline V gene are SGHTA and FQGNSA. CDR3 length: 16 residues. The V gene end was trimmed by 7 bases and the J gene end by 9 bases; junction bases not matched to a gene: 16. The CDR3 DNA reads TGTGCCAGCAAACCCCTGCGGGGACAGGGCTCAAGTGAGCAGTTCTTC. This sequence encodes CASKPLRGQGSSEQFF. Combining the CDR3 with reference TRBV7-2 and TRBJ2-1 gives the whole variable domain GAGVSQSPSNKVTEKGKDVELRCDPISGHTALYWYRQSLGQGLEFLIYFQGNSAPDKSGLPSDRFSAERTGGSVSTLTIQRTQQEDSAVYLCASKPLRGQGSSEQFFGPGTRLTVL.

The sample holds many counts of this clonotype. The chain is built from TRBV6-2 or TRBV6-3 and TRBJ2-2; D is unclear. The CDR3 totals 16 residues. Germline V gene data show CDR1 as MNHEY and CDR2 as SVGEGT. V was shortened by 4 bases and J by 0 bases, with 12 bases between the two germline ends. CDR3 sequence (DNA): TGTGCCAGCAGTTTTTTGAACCCGACGAACACCGGGGAGCTGTTTTTT. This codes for CASSFLNPTNTGELFF.

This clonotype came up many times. The CDR3 sequence: CCGNNPSTDTQYF. Here the CDR3 DNA reads TGCTGCGGTAACAACCCTAGCACAGATACGCAGTATTTT. This rearrangement joins TRBV20-1 to TRBJ2-3; D gene unclear. Germline CDR1 reads DFQATT; CDR2 reads SNEGSKA (reference sequence). This CDR3 comprises 13 residues.

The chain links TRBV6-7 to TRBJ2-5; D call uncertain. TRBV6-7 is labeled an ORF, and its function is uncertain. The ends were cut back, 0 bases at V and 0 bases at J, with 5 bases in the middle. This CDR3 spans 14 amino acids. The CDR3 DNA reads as TGTGCCAGCAGTTACTCGAGGTACCAAGAGACCCAGTACTTC. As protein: CASSYSRYQETQYF.

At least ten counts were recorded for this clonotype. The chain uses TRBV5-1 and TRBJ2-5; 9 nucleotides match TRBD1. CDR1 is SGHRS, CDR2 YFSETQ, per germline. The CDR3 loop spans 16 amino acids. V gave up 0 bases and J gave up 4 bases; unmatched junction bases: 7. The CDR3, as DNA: TGCGCCAGCAGCTTGGGGGGAACAGGGGGCGGAGAGACCCAGTACTTC. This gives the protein CASSLGGTGGGETQYF.

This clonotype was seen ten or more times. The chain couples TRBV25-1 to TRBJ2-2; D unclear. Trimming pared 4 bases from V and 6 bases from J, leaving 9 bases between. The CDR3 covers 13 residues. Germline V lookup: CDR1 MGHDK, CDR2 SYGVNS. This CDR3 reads CASSVHGSGELFF. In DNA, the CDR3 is TGTGCCAGCAGTGTCCATGGCTCCGGGGAGCTGTTTTTT.

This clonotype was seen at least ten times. The CDR3 coding sequence is TGTGCCAGCACCACAGGGACAGCAAGCTCCTACGAGCAGTACTTC. Translation: CASTTGTASSYEQYF. The rearrangement links TRBV6-1 to TRBJ2-7; 7 nucleotides agree with TRBD1. Trimming removed 7 bases from V and 0 bases from J; junction bases left unmatched: 9. The CDR3 sequence is 15 residues long. Germline lookup yields CDR1 MNHNS and CDR2 SASEGT.

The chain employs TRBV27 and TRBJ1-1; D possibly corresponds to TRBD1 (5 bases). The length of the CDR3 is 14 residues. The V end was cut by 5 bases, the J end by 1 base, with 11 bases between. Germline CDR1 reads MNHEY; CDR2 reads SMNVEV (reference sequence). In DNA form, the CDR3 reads TGTGCCAGCAGTAGGGAGGGGTGGAACACTGAAGCTTTCTTT. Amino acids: CASSREGWNTEAFF.

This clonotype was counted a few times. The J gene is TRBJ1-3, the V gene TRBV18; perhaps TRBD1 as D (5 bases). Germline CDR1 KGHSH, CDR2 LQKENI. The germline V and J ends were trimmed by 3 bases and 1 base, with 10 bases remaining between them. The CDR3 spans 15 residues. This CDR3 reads CASSPRQQSGNTIYF. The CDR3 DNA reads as TGTGCCAGCTCACCTCGACAGCAATCTGGAAACACCATATATTTT.

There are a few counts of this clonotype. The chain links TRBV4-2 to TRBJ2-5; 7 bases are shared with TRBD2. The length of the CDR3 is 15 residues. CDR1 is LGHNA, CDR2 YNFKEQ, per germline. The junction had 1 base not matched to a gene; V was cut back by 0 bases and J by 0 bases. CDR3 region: CASSQETSDQETQYF. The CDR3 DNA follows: TGTGCCAGCAGCCAAGAAACTAGCGACCAAGAGACCCAGTACTTC.

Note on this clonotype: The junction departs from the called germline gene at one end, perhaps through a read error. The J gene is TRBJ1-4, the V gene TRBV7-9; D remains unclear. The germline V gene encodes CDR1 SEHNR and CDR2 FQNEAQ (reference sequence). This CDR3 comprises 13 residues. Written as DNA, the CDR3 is TGTGCCAGCAGCTTAGCGGCTAATGGAAAACTGTTTTTT. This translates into CASSLAANGKLFF.

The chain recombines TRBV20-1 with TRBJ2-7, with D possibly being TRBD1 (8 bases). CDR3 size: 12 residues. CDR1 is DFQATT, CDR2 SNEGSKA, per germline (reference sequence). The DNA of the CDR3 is TGCAGTGCTCTCTCTGGGAGGGGACAGGTGTCCGTC. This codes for CSALSGRGQVSV.

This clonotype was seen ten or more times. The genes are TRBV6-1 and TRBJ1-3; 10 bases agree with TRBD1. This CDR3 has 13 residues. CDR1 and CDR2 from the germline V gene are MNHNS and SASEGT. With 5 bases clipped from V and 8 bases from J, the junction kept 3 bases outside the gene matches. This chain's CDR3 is CASSWTGGYTIYF. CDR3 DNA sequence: TGTGCCAGCAGTTGGACAGGGGGATACACCATATATTTT.

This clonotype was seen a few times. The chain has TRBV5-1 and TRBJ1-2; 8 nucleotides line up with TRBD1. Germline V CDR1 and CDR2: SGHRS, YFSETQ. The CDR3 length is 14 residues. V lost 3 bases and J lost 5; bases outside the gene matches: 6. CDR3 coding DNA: TGCGCCAGCAGCTCCCCAGGGGGCTGGTATGGCTACACCTTC. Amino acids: CASSSPGGWYGYTF.

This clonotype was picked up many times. CDR3 DNA: TGTGCCAGCAGTTTGAGGCAAGAGACCCAGTACTTC. It yields the protein CASSLRQETQYF. The V gene is TRBV12-3 or TRBV12-4, the J gene TRBJ2-5; D unresolved. Trimming took off 3 bases at V and 2 bases at J, with 4 bases between the two ends. This CDR3 has 12 residues.

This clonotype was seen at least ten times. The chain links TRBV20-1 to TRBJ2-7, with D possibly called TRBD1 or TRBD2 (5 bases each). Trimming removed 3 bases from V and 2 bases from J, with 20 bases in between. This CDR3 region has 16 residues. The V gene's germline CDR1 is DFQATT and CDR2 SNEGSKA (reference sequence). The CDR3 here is CSASEVRGPLPYEQYF. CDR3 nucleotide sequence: TGCAGTGCTAGTGAAGTAAGGGGACCGCTTCCCTACGAGCAGTACTTC.

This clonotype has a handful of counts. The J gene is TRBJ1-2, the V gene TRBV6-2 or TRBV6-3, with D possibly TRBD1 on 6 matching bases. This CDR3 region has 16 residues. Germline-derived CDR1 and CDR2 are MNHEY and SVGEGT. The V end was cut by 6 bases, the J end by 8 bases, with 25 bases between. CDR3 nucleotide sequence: TGTGCCAGCAGCCGACCGGGGGCGATAGCTCGGCGGGGCTACACCTTC. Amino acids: CASSRPGAIARRGYTF.

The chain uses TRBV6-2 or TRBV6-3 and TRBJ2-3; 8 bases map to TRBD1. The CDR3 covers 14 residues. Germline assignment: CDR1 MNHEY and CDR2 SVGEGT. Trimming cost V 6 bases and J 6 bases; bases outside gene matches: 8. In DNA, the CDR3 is TGTGCCAGCAGGCCGCCTGGACAGGGTGATACGCAGTATTTT. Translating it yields CASRPPGQGDTQYF.

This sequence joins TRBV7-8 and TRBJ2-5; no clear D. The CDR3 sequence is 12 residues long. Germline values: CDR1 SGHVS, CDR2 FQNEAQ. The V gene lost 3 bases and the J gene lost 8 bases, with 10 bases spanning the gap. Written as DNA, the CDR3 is TGTGCCAGCAGCTTTGTCTCCTTAACCCAGTACTTC. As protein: CASSFVSLTQYF.

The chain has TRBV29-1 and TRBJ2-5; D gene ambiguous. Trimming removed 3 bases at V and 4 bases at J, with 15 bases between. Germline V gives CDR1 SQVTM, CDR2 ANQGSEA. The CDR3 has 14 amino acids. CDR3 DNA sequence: TGCAGCGTTGAGTCGGATCGGTCCCCAGAGACCCAGTACTTC. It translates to CSVESDRSPETQYF.

This CDR3 reads CASGRTGMNTEAFF. The CDR3 DNA sequence: TGTGCCAGCGGCCGGACAGGAATGAACACTGAAGCTTTCTTT. The genes are TRBV6-2 or TRBV6-3 and TRBJ1-1; TRBD1 matches 7 bases. CDR3 length: 14 residues. Germline V lookup: CDR1 MNHEY, CDR2 SVGEGT. The junction had 6 bases not matched to a gene; V was cut back by 8 bases and J by 0 bases.

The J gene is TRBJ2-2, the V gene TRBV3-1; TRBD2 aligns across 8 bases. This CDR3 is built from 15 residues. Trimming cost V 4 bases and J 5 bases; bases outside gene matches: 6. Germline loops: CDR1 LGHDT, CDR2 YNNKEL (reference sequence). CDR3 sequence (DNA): TGTGCCAGCAGCCCCCGCGGGGGGCGAACCGGGGAGCTGTTTTTT. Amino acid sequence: CASSPRGGRTGELFF. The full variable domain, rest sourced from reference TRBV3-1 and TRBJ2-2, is DTAVSQTPKYLVTQMGNDKSIKCEQNLGHDTMYWYKQDSKKFLKIMFSYNNKELIINETVPNRFSPKSPDKAHLNLHINSLELGDSAVYFCASSPRGGRTGELFFGEGSRLTVL.

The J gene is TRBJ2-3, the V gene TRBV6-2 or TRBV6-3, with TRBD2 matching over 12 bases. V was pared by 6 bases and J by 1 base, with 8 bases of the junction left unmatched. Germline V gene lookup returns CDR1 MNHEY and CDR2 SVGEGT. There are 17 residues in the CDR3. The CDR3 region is CASRKLAGGRRTDTQYF. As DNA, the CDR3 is TGTGCCAGCAGAAAACTAGCGGGGGGCCGTCGCACAGATACGCAGTATTTT.

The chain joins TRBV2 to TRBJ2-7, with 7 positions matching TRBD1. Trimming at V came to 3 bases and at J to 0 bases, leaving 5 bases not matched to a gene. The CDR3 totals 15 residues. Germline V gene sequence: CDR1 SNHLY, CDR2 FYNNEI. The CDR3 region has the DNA TGTGCCAGCAGTGAGTCCAGGGGGAGCTCCTACGAGCAGTACGTC. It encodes CASSESRGSSYEQYV.

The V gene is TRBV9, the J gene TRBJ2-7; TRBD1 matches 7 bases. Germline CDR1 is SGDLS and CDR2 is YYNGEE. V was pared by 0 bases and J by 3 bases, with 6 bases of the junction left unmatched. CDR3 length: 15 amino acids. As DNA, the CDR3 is TGTGCCAGCAGCGTAGGTCGGGGACAGAACTACGAGCAGTACTTC. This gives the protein CASSVGRGQNYEQYF.

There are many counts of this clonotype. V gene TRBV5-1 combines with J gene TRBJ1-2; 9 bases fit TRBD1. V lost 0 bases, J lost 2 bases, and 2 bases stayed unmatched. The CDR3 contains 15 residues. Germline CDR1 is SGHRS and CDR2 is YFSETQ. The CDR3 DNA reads TGCGCCAGCAGCTTGGTTACAGGGGGCAACTATGGCTACACCTTC. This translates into CASSLVTGGNYGYTF.

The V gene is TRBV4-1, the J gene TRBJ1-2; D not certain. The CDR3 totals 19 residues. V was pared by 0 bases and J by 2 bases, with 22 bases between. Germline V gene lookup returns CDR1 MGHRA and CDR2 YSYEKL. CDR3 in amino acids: CASSQDLGWGIKGNYGYTF. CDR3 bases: TGCGCCAGCAGCCAAGATCTCGGTTGGGGAATTAAGGGCAACTATGGCTACACCTTC.